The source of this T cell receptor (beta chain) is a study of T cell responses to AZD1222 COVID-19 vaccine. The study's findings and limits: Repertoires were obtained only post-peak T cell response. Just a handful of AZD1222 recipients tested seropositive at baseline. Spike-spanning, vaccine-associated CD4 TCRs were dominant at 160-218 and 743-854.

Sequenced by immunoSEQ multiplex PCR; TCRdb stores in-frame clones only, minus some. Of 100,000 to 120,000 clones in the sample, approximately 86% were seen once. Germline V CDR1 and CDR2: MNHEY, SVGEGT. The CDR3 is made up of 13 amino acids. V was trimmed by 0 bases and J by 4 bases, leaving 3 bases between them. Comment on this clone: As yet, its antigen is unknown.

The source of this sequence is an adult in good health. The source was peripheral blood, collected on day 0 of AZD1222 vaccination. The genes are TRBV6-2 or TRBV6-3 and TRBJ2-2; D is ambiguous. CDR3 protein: CASSYSSTGELFF. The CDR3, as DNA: TGTGCCAGCAGTTACTCGAGCACCGGGGAGCTGTTTTTT.